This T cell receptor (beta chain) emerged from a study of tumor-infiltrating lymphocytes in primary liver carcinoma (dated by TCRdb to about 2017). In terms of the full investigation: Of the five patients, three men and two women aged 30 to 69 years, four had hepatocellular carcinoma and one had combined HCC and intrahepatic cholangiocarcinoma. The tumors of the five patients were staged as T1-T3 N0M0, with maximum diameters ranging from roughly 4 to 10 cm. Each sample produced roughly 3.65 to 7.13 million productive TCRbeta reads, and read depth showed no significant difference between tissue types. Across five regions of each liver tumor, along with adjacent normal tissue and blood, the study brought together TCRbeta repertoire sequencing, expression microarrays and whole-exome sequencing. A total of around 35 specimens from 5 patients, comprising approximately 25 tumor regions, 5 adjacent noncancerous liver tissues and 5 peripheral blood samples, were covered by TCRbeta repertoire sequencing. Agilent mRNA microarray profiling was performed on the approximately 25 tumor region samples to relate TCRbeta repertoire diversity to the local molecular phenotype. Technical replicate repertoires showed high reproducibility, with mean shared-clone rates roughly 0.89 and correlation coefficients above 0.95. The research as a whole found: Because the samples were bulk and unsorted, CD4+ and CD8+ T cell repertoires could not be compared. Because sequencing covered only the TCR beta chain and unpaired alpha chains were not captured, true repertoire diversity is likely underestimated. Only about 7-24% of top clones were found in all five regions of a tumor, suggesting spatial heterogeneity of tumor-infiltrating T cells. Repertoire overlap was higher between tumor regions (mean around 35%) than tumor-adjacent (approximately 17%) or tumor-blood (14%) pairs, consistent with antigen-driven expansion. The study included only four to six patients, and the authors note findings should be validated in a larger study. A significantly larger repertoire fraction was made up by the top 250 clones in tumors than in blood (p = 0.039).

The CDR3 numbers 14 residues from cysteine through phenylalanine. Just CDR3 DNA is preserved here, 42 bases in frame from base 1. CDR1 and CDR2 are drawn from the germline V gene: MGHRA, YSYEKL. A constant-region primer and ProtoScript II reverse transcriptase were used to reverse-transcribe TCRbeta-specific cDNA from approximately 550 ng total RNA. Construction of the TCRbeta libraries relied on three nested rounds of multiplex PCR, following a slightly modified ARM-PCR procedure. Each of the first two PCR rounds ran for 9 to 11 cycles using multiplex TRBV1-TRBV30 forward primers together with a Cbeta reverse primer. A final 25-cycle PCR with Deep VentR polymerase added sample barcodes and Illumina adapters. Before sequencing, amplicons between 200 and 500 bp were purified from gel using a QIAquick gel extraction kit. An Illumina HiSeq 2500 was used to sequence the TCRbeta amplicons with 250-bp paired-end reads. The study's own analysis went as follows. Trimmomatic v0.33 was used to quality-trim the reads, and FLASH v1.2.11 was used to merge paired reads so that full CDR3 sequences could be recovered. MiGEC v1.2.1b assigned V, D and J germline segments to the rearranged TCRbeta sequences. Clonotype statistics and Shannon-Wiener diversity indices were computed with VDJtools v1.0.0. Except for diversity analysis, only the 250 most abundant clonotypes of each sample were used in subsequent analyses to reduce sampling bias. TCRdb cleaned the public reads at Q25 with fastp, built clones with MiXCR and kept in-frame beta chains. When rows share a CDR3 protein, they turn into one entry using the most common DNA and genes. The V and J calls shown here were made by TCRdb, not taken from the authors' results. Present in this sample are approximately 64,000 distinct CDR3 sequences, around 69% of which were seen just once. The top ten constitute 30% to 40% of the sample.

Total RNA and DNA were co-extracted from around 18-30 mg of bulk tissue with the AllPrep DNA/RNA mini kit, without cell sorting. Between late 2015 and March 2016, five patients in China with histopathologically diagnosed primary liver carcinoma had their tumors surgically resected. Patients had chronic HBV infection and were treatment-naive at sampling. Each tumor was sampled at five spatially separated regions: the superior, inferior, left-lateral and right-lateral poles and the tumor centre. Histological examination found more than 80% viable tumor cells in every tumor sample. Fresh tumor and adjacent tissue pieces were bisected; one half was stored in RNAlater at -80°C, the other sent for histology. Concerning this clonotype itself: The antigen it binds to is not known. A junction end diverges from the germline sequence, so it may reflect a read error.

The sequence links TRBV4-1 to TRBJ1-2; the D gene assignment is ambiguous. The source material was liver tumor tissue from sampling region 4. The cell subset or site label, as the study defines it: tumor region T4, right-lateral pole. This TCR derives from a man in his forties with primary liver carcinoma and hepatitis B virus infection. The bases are TGCGCCAGCAGCCAAGGGGATAGGAATTATGGCTACATCTTC. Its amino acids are CASSQGDRNYGYIF.